A single sample gave rise to the 31 T cell receptor beta chains below, sequenced in a study of beta chain features in type 1 diabetes. Expressed TCRB transcripts got sequenced, as all isolated RNA was reverse transcribed. TCRdb's copy holds only in-frame clones and misses some; the assay was immunoSEQ multiplex PCR. The sample yields about 640,000 clones, around 12% seen once. These receptors lack a known antigen. General study results and limits: When Type 1 diabetes patients were examined, their TCRB CDR3s proved moderately but significantly shorter in all four CD4+ subsets.

Material for sequencing was naive CD4+ T cells from blood. The source of these receptors is a man aged 30 to 39 with type 1 diabetes.

This clone was seen many times. The chain joins TRBV29-1 to TRBJ1-2; no clear D gene. Germline V gene sequence: CDR1 SQVTM, CDR2 ANQGSEA. The CDR3 consists of 13 residues. The germline V and J ends were trimmed by 7 bases and 8 bases, with 20 bases remaining between them. CDR3 in amino acids: CSAPPMGTNGYTF. The CDR3 DNA is TGCAGCGCCCCCCCAATGGGTACGAACGGCTACACCTTC.

The CDR3 spells CASSPDTNYGYTF. Here the CDR3 DNA reads TGTGCCAGCAGTCCGGACACGAACTATGGCTACACCTTC. V usage is TRBV6-5 and J usage is TRBJ1-2; D possibly corresponds to TRBD1 (5 bases). The germline CDR1 and CDR2 sequences are MNHEY and SVGAGI. There are 13 residues in the CDR3. With 5 bases removed from V and 2 bases from J, the gap between germline ends came to 9 bases.

This clone has only a few counts. Additional DNA sequences in this sample encode the identical CDR3. The V gene is TRBV10-3, the J gene TRBJ2-2; D may be TRBD1 (6 bases). V gave up 0 bases and J gave up 0 bases, with 8 bases separating them. CDR1 and CDR2 (germline): ENHRY, SYGVKD. The CDR3 has 16 amino acids. The CDR3 here is CAISESGAANTGELFF. The CDR3 coding sequence is TGTGCCATCAGTGAGTCGGGGGCGGCGAACACCGGGGAGCTGTTTTTT.

The chain links TRBV5-1 to TRBJ1-3; 7 bases line up with TRBD1. The CDR3 contains 15 residues. The V gene end was trimmed by 5 bases and the J gene end by 2 bases; junction bases not matched to a gene: 7. Germline V gives CDR1 SGHRS, CDR2 YFSETQ. The CDR3 reads CASSKETGTGNTIYF. The CDR3 DNA follows: TGCGCCAGCAGTAAAGAGACAGGGACTGGAAACACCATATATTTT.

The rearrangement joins TRBV5-1 to TRBJ2-5; D may be TRBD2 (6 bases). With 4 bases removed from V and 2 bases from J, the gap between germline ends came to 12 bases. This CDR3 comprises 14 residues. CDR1 and CDR2 from the germline V gene are SGHRS and YFSETQ. The CDR3 region has the DNA TGCGCCAGCAGCGGGGACTGGGCACAAGAGACCCAGTACTTC. Translating gives CASSGDWAQETQYF.

The chain links TRBV2 to TRBJ2-5, with D uncertain. This CDR3 contains 14 residues. Germline CDR1 is SNHLY and CDR2 is FYNNEI. The ends were cut back, 0 bases at V and 5 bases at J, with 10 bases in the middle. CDR3 region: CASSEASFGETQYF. Here the CDR3 DNA reads TGTGCCAGCAGTGAAGCTAGCTTCGGGGAGACCCAGTACTTC. Using reference TRBV2 and TRBJ2-5 for the parts outside the CDR3, the full variable domain is EPEVTQTPSHQVTQMGQEVILRCVPISNHLYFYWYRQILGQKVEFLVSFYNNEISEKSEIFDDQFSVERPDGSNFTLKIRSTKLEDSAMYFCASSEASFGETQYFGPGTRLLVL.

The J gene is TRBJ1-2, the V gene TRBV7-9; D remains ambiguous. CDR1 is SEHNR and CDR2 is FQNEAQ in the germline V gene (reference sequence). The length of the CDR3 is 14 residues. Trimming stripped 1 base from V and 4 bases from J, with 10 bases between. CDR3 in amino acids: CASSLEAGGYGYTF. In DNA, the CDR3 is TGTGCCAGCAGCTTAGAGGCGGGAGGCTATGGCTACACCTTC.

This clone was observed a few times. The chain is built from TRBV7-9 and TRBJ1-6; D is unresolved. V was cut by 3 bases and J by 8 bases, with 2 bases left in between. The germline V gene encodes CDR1 SEHNR and CDR2 FQNEAQ (reference sequence). The CDR3 is made up of 11 amino acids. CDR3 sequence: CASSFDSPLHF. The CDR3 coding sequence is TGTGCCAGCAGCTTTGATTCACCCCTCCACTTT.

J is TRBJ1-2 and V is TRBV7-9; D is possibly TRBD1 (6 bases). This CDR3 contains 15 residues. The germline CDR1 and CDR2 sequences are SEHNR and FQNEAQ (reference sequence). Deletions cut 5 bases from V and 8 bases from J, with 21 bases between. In DNA form, the CDR3 reads TGTGCCAGCAGCCCCCCCGGGGGGGCTGTGGGCGGCTACACCTTC. Its protein is CASSPPGGAVGGYTF. Full variable domain (remainder filled in from reference TRBV7-9 and TRBJ1-2): DTGVSQNPRHKITKRGQNVTFRCDPISEHNRLYWYRQTLGQGPEFLTYFQNEAQLEKSRLLSDRFSAERPKGSFSTLEIQRTEQGDSAMYLCASSPPGGAVGGYTFGSGTRLTVV.

The chain combines TRBV25-1 with TRBJ1-4; TRBD1 is a possible D gene (5 bases). Germline V gene data show CDR1 as MGHDK and CDR2 as SYGVNS. This CDR3 has 13 amino acids. The ends were cut back, 7 bases at V and 5 bases at J, with 11 bases in the middle. The CDR3 loop reads CASTAGRNEKLFF. The CDR3 DNA reads as TGTGCCAGCACGGCAGGGCGGAATGAAAAACTGTTTTTT. Complete variable domain (other parts from reference TRBV25-1 and TRBJ1-4): EADIYQTPRYLVIGTGKKITLECSQTMGHDKMYWYQQDPGMELHLIHYSYGVNSTEKGDLSSESTVSRIRTEHFPLTLESARPSHTSQYLCASTAGRNEKLFFGSGTQLSVL.

A few counts support this clone. V usage is TRBV7-2 and J usage is TRBJ2-6, with no clear D. Trimming removed 6 bases from V and 0 bases from J, with 21 bases in between. The CDR3 is made up of 19 amino acids. The V gene's germline CDR1 is SGHTA and CDR2 FQGNSA. The CDR3 sequence is CASSLVWNPPGSGANVLTF. The DNA for the CDR3 is TGTGCCAGCAGTCTCGTGTGGAACCCTCCCGGCTCTGGGGCCAACGTCCTGACTTTC.

This chain links TRBV10-3 with TRBJ2-7, with 8 nucleotides matching TRBD2. In germline, CDR1 is ENHRY, CDR2 SYGVKD. V lost 2 bases, J lost 0 bases, and 6 bases stayed unmatched. The CDR3 totals 16 residues. CDR3 coding DNA: TGTGCCATCAGTGAGCCAGCGGGGGTGAGCTCCTACGAGCAGTACTTC. Protein product: CAISEPAGVSSYEQYF.

This clone was seen a few times. The rearrangement links TRBV5-4 to TRBJ1-4; TRBD1 matches at 7 bases. Germline V gene data show CDR1 as SGHNT and CDR2 as YYREEE (reference sequence). Germline trimming cut 2 bases from V and 8 bases from J; bases unmatched to any gene: 6. CDR3 length: 14 amino acids. The CDR3 sequence is CASSLGTEPEKLFF. CDR3 in DNA: TGTGCCAGCAGCTTAGGGACAGAGCCAGAAAAACTGTTTTTT.

This clone was counted between two and nine times. The chain employs TRBV5-1 and TRBJ1-4; D is possibly TRBD1 (5 bases). The CDR3 contains 15 residues. CDR1 is SGHRS and CDR2 is YFSETQ in the germline V gene. V was pared by 0 bases and J by 2 bases, with 8 bases between. The CDR3 is CASSLAPGTNEKLFF. In DNA, the CDR3 is TGCGCCAGCAGCTTGGCTCCAGGGACTAATGAAAAACTGTTTTTT. Filled out from reference TRBV5-1 and TRBJ1-4, the complete variable domain reads KAGVTQTPRYLIKTRGQQVTLSCSPISGHRSVSWYQQTPGQGLQFLFEYFSETQRNKGNFPGRFSGRQFSNSRSEMNVSTLELGDSALYLCASSLAPGTNEKLFFGSGTQLSVL.

The CDR3 DNA follows: TGTGCCAGCAGCTTAGCCTGGGGCGGTGGCACAGATACGCAGTATTTT. Its protein product is CASSLAWGGGTDTQYF. The chain links TRBV7-2 to TRBJ2-3; D may be TRBD1 (5 bases). CDR1 and CDR2 from the germline V gene are SGHTA and FQGNSA. V dropped 0 bases and J dropped 1 base, with 11 bases sitting between them. This CDR3 contains 16 residues.

V is TRBV7-9 and J is TRBJ1-2; no clear D. CDR1 and CDR2 from the germline V gene are SEHNR and FQNEAQ (reference sequence). Trimming pared 5 bases from V and 3 bases from J, leaving 16 bases between. The CDR3 has 15 amino acids. The CDR3 coding sequence is TGTGCCAGCAGCATTGGACCTACCCCTGACTATGGCTACACCTTC. It encodes CASSIGPTPDYGYTF.

CDR3 loop: CASRLQGGETQYF. CDR3 coding DNA: TGTGCCAGCAGACTTCAGGGAGGAGAGACCCAGTACTTC. V and J are TRBV6-6 and TRBJ2-5; D perhaps matches TRBD2 (6 bases). The CDR3 length is 13 residues. V lost 6 bases, J lost 4 bases, and 12 bases lay in between. Germline-derived CDR1 and CDR2 are MNHNY and SVGAGI (reference sequence).

This clone occurred a few times. CDR3 nucleotide sequence: TGTGCCAGCAGCCCAAAGGGCGGAGCCTACAATGAGCAGTTCTTC. It codes for CASSPKGGAYNEQFF. The chain links TRBV7-2 to TRBJ2-1, with D hard to call. V dropped 5 bases and J dropped 2 bases, with 13 bases sitting between them. Germline CDR1 is SGHTA and CDR2 is FQGNSA. CDR3 length: 15 residues.

This clone was detected only a few times. The chain links TRBV5-1 to TRBJ2-1, with D perhaps assigned TRBD1 or TRBD2 (5 bases each). This CDR3 spans 16 amino acids. The germline V and J ends were trimmed by 1 base and 3 bases, with 14 bases remaining between them. Germline V gene lookup returns CDR1 SGHRS and CDR2 YFSETQ. The CDR3 nucleotides read TGCGCCAGCAGCTTGAGTAGGAGGCAGGGCTACAATGAGCAGTTCTTC. It is translated as CASSLSRRQGYNEQFF.

This rearrangement joins TRBV27 to TRBJ2-1, with TRBD1 matching 7 bases. The CDR3 sequence is 13 residues long. Germline V CDR1 and CDR2: MNHEY, SMNVEV (reference sequence). J was trimmed by 7 bases and V by 7 bases; bases with no gene match: 7. For the CDR3, the DNA is TGTGCCAGCACCTGGACAGGACGGAATGAGCAGTTCTTC. Amino acids: CASTWTGRNEQFF.

The table lists this clone with a few counts. The J gene is TRBJ1-6, the V gene TRBV27; D possibly corresponds to TRBD1 (5 bases). The V end was cut by 6 bases, the J end by 0 bases, with 12 bases between. Germline V CDR1 and CDR2: MNHEY, SMNVEV (reference sequence). The CDR3 runs to 16 residues. The CDR3 DNA follows: TGTGCCAGCAGCTCACAGGCGGACTCCTATAATTCACCCCTCCACTTT. Its translation is CASSSQADSYNSPLHF.

The rearrangement links TRBV5-1 to TRBJ1-1; no clear D gene. Trimming stripped 0 bases from V and 2 bases from J, with 11 bases between. Germline assignment: CDR1 SGHRS and CDR2 YFSETQ. CDR3 size: 15 residues. DNA for the CDR3: TGCGCCAGCAGCTTGGGGCAGACGCCAAACACTGAAGCTTTCTTT. Protein sequence: CASSLGQTPNTEAFF. The variable domain in full, completed from reference TRBV5-1 and TRBJ1-1, reads KAGVTQTPRYLIKTRGQQVTLSCSPISGHRSVSWYQQTPGQGLQFLFEYFSETQRNKGNFPGRFSGRQFSNSRSEMNVSTLELGDSALYLCASSLGQTPNTEAFFGQGTRLTVV.

This clone was observed a handful of times. This chain links TRBV5-1 with TRBJ2-7; D remains ambiguous. The CDR3 has 14 amino acids. V lost 4 bases and J lost 3, with 14 bases in between. Looked up from germline, CDR1 is SGHRS and CDR2 is YFSETQ. Here the CDR3 reads CASSPTLTGYEQYF. The CDR3 DNA is TGCGCCAGCAGCCCGACACTGACCGGCTACGAGCAGTACTTC.

This clone has a count of ten or more. This chain connects TRBV11-2 to TRBJ1-1, with a possible D match to TRBD1 (5 bases). Per germline, CDR1 SGHAT and CDR2 FQNNGV. CDR3 length: 12 residues. V was pared by 5 bases and J by 5 bases, with 9 bases between. CDR3 DNA sequence: TGTGCCAGCAGCACGGACACTACTGAAGCTTTCTTT. Protein sequence: CASSTDTTEAFF. Variable domain in full (rest from reference TRBV11-2 and TRBJ1-1): EAGVAQSPRYKIIEKRQSVAFWCNPISGHATLYWYQQILGQGPKLLIQFQNNGVVDDSQLPKDRFSAERLKGVDSTLKIQPAKLEDSAVYLCASSTDTTEAFFGQGTRLTVV.

This clone occurred a few times. The V and J genes are TRBV9 and TRBJ2-3; TRBD1 matches at 7 bases. The CDR3 sequence is 17 residues long. The germline V gene encodes CDR1 SGDLS and CDR2 YYNGEE. V dropped 4 bases and J dropped 0; count of bases not matched to a gene: 11. The CDR3 loop is CASSPNSGQDSTDTQYF. CDR3 DNA sequence: TGTGCCAGCAGCCCTAACAGCGGACAGGACAGCACAGATACGCAGTATTTT.

This clone turned up a few times. V usage is TRBV13 and J usage is TRBJ1-1; no clear D gene. The CDR3 runs 13 residues. V shed 3 bases and J shed 1 base, with 6 bases lying between them. Germline CDR1 is PRHDT and CDR2 is FYEKMQ (reference sequence). This CDR3 is CASSFEGNTEAFF. CDR3 DNA sequence: TGTGCCAGCAGCTTCGAGGGGAACACTGAAGCTTTCTTT.

This clone was seen more than once but under ten times. The V call is TRBV7-2, the J call TRBJ2-3; D unresolved. Germline CDR1 is SGHTA and CDR2 is FQGNSA. This CDR3 is built from 13 residues. The V end was cut by 7 bases, the J end by 3 bases, with 11 bases between. The CDR3 loop reads CASTTIRTDTQYF. CDR3 DNA: TGTGCCAGCACCACCATAAGAACAGATACGCAGTATTTT.

This clone was counted only a few times. This chain uses TRBV2 with TRBJ1-2; no clear D. CDR1 and CDR2 (germline): SNHLY, FYNNEI. The CDR3 length is 15 residues. Trimming left V 0 bases short and J 4 bases short, with 12 bases between. The CDR3 coding sequence is TGTGCCAGCAGTGAAGCGGGCGGGGTGGCCTATGGCTACACCTTC. It codes for CASSEAGGVAYGYTF.

The CDR3 bases are TGTGCCAGCAGTTACTCTGCGAGGGAGAATTCACCCCTCCACTTT. The encoded protein is CASSYSARENSPLHF. The chain has TRBV6-5 and TRBJ1-6; the D is unclear. Trimming left V 0 bases short and J 7 bases short, with 10 bases between. Per germline, CDR1 MNHEY and CDR2 SVGAGI. The CDR3 spans 15 residues.

The CDR3 loop reads CASSVAGLADTQYF. The DNA of the CDR3 is TGTGCCAGCAGCGTCGCGGGCCTAGCAGATACGCAGTATTTT. The genes are TRBV9 and TRBJ2-3, with D possibly being TRBD2 (5 bases). V shed 2 bases and J shed 4 bases, with 11 bases lying between them. Germline V gene lookup returns CDR1 SGDLS and CDR2 YYNGEE. The CDR3 length is 14 residues.

This clone was detected a few times. J is TRBJ1-6 and V is TRBV19; D gene ambiguous. Germline V gene lookup returns CDR1 LNHDA and CDR2 SQIVND (reference sequence). The V end was cut by 7 bases, the J end by 6 bases, with 7 bases between. The CDR3 has 12 residues. The CDR3 here is CASTGSNSPLHF. DNA of the CDR3: TGTGCCAGTACCGGAAGTAATTCACCCCTCCACTTT.